These T cell receptor beta chains were read from a single sample in a study of T cells in Graves' hyperthyroidism and ophthalmopathy. Each CDR3 protein is one row after TCRdb ran MiXCR on the multiplex PCR reads. The sample carries some 420,000 distinct CDR3 sequences, approximately 13% recorded once. Sequences were obtained from blood. Receptor source: a woman in her late teens or twenties with Graves' hyperthyroidism. Each CDR3 is given with its conserved first and last residue.

J	V	CDR3
TRBJ2-1	TRBV6-5	CASSYFSGSSYNEQFF
TRBJ1-2	TRBV19	CASSMAGGGGYTF
TRBJ2-7	TRBV5-1	CASSPETGSYEQYF
TRBJ2-1	TRBV11-2	CASSPDMGQPYNEQFF
TRBJ1-2	TRBV28	CASSFMTGREYGYTF
TRBJ2-2	TRBV9	CASSARGQGDLGTGELFF
TRBJ1-1	TRBV27	CASSLVGGANTEAFF
TRBJ1-1	TRBV9	CASSVDEGGEAFF
TRBJ2-5	TRBV4-2	CASSQEYTKQETQYF
TRBJ1-5	TRBV28	CASSADGASNQPQHF
TRBJ1-1	TRBV20-1	CSAGRVNTEAFF
TRBJ2-7	TRBV10-3	CATGLAAGEQYF
TRBJ2-2	TRBV5-1	CASSPWDSRGELFF
TRBJ2-7	TRBV27	CASSFTGGSGWEQYF
TRBJ2-1	TRBV24-1	CATSDPGTLDNEQFF
TRBJ1-1	TRBV27	CASSDINRGTEAFF
TRBJ2-5	TRBV4-1	CASSQERRLDLQETQYF
TRBJ2-3	TRBV27	CASSLSPGMGVTQYF
TRBJ2-5	TRBV12-3/TRBV12-4	CASSSTGQETQYF
TRBJ2-5	TRBV29-1	CSVDRGGKGETQYF
TRBJ1-4	TRBV12-3/TRBV12-4	CASSAQQGRSGKLFF
TRBJ2-3	TRBV20-1	CSASEAGDTQYF
TRBJ2-1	TRBV12-3/TRBV12-4	CASSPAAAGLAGGYNEQFF
TRBJ2-1	TRBV9	CASSVDLAAGVRNEQFF
TRBJ1-5	TRBV2	CASSNRVNQPQHF
TRBJ1-6	TRBV19	CATRGYFDSPLHF
TRBJ2-2	TRBV6-2/TRBV6-3	CASSRQVVPGELFF
TRBJ1-1	TRBV28	CASRAVLAPEAFF
TRBJ1-1	TRBV28	CASSLYRGYTEAFF
TRBJ1-6	TRBV20-1	CSAPSLLSNSPLHF
TRBJ2-1	TRBV20-1	CSASSAGRSYNEQFF
TRBJ2-1	TRBV18	CASSPLRLAGNEQFF
TRBJ2-5	TRBV20-1	CSARDTLGTSGRGRGETQYF
TRBJ2-7	TRBV28	CASSPGLAGESSYEQYF
TRBJ1-1	TRBV3-1	CASSQDSRARMNTEAFF
TRBJ1-1	TRBV30	CAWSVLAGGMAEAFF